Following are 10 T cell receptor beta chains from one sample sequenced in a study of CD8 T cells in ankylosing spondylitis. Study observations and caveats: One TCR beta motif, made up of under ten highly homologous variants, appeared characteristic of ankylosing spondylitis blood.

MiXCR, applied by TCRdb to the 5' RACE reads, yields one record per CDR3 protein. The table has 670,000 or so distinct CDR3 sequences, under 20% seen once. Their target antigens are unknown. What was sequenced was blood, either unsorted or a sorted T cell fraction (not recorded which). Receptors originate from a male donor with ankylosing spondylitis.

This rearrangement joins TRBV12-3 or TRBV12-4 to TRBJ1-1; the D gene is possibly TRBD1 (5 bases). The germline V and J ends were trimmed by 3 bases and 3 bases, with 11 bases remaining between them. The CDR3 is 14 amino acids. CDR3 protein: CASSFARVDTEAFF. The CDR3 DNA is TGTGCCAGCAGTTTCGCCAGGGTGGACACTGAAGCTTTCTTT.

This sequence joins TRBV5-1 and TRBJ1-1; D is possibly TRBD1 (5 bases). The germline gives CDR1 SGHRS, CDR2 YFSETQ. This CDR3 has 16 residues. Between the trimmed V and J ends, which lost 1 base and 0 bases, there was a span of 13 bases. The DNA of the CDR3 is TGCGCCAGCAGCTTGAGTCCAGGGTTCATGAACACTGAAGCTTTCTTT. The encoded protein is CASSLSPGFMNTEAFF.

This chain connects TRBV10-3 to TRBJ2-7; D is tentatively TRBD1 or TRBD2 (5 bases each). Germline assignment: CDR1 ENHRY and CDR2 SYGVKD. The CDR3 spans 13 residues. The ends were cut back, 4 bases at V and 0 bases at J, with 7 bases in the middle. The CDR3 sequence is CAISAGSSYEQYF. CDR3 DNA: TGTGCCATCAGTGCAGGGAGCTCCTACGAGCAGTACTTC.

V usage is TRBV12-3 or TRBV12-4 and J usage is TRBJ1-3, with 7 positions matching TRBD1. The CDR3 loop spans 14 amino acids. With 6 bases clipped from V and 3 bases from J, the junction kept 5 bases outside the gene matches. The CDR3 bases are TGTGCCAGCAGCGAGGGGGCTGATGGAAACACCATATATTTT. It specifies CASSEGADGNTIYF.

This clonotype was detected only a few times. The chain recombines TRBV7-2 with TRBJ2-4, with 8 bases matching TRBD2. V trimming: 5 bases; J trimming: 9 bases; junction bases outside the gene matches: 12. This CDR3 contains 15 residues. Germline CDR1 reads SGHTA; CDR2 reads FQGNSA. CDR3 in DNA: TGTGCCAGCAGCCGTAGCGGGATGGGGAGCGGCATTCAGTACTTC. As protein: CASSRSGMGSGIQYF.

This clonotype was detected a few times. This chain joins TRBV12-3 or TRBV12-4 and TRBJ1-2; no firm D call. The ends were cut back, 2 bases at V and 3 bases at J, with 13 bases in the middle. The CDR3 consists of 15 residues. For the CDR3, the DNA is TGTGCCAGCAGTTTAAATACCGTAGCTTACTATGGCTACACCTTC. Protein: CASSLNTVAYYGYTF.

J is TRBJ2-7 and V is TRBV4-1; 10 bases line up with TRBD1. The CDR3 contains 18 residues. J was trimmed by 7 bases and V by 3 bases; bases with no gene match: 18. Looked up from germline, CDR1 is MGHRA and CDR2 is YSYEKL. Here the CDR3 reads CASSHPLSPTGGVGEQYF. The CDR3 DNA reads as TGCGCCAGCAGCCATCCCCTCTCCCCGACAGGGGGCGTTGGGGAGCAGTACTTC.

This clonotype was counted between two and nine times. CDR3 loop: CASSQEMSGRVYEQFF. As DNA, the CDR3 is TGCGCCAGCAGCCAAGAAATGAGCGGGAGGGTCTATGAGCAGTTCTTC. The chain joins TRBV4-1 to TRBJ2-1; 10 bases match TRBD2. This CDR3 has 16 amino acids. V was clipped by 0 bases and J by 8 bases; unmatched bases: 7. Germline V gene lookup returns CDR1 MGHRA and CDR2 YSYEKL.

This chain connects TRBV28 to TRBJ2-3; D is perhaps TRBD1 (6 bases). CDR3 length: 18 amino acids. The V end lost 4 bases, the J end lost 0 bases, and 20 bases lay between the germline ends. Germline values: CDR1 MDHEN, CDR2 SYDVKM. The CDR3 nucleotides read TGTGCCAGCAGTTGTAGGGACATCACTACCACTAGCACAGATACGCAGTATTTT. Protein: CASSCRDITTTSTDTQYF.

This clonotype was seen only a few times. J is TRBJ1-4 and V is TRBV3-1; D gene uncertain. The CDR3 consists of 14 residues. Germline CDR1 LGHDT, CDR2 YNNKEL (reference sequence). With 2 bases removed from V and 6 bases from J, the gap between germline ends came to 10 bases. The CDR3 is CASSQRNGDEKLFF. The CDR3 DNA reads TGTGCCAGCAGCCAACGGAACGGAGATGAAAAACTGTTTTTT.